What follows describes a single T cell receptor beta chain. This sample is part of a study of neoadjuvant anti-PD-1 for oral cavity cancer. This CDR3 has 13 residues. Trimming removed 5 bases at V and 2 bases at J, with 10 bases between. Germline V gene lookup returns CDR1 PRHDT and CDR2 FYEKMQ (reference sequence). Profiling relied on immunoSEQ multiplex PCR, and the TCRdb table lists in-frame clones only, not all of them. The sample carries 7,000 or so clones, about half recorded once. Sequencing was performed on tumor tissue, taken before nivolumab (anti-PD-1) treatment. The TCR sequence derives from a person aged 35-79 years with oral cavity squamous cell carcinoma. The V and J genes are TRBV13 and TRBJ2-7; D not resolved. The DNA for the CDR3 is TGTGCCAGCAGCCCCGACTCGGCCTACGAGCAGTACTTC. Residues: CASSPDSAYEQYF.